This entry describes one T cell receptor (beta chain). The data belong to a study of early T cells in non-severe SARS-CoV-2 infection. For the study at large: Chains were not paired, and sequencing was done on bulk RNA from unsorted whole blood.

Individual cDNA molecules were tagged with unique molecular identifiers, the study reported. Each CDR3 protein is one row after TCRdb ran MiXCR on the 5' RACE reads. The sample lists tens of thousands of distinct CDR3 sequences, approximately 6.2% seen once, with approximately 5% in the top ten. Germline V gene lookup returns CDR1 KGHDR and CDR2 SFDVKD. This CDR3 comprises 16 residues. Trimming took off 7 bases at V and 0 bases at J, with 15 bases between the two ends. Source material: whole blood. The chain couples TRBV24-1 to TRBJ1-5; a possible D gene is TRBD1 (5 bases). The receptor was isolated from an adult who was a healthcare worker with PCR-confirmed SARS-CoV-2 infection or an uninfected control (not recorded which). The CDR3 sequence is CATSGRGTYSNQPQHF. The CDR3 DNA reads TGTGCCACCAGCGGTAGGGGCACGTATAGCAATCAGCCCCAGCATTTT.